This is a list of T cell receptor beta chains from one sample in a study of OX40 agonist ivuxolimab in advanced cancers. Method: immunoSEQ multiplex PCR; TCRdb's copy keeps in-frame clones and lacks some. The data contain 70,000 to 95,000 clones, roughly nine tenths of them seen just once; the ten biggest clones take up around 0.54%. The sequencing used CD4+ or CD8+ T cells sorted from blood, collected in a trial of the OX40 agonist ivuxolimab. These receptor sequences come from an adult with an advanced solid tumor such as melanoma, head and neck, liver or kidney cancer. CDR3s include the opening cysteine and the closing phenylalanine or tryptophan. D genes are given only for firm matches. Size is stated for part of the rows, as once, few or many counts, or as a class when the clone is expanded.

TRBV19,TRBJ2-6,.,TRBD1,TGTGCCAGTAGTATTGGCGGGACAGGGACCTCTGGGGCCAACGTCCTGACTTTC,CASSIGGTGTSGANVLTF
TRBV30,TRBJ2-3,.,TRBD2,TGTGCCTGGAGCGCGGGACTAGCGGTAAAGAGAGATACGCAGTATTTT,CAWSAGLAVKRDTQYF
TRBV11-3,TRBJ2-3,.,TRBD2,TGTGCCAGCAGCTTGGGACTTCGGGAGGATGGCACAGATACGCAGTATTTT,CASSLGLREDGTDTQYF
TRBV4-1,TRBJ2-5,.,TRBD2,TGCGCCAGCAGCGGATTGCTTGGGACTAGGGGTCCGGAGACCCAGTACTTC,CASSGLLGTRGPETQYF
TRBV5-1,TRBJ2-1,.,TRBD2,TGCGCCAGCAGCTTGGGCCGATCTGGACTAGTTAGTGGTGAGCAGTTCTTC,CASSLGRSGLVSGEQFF
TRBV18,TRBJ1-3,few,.,TGTGCCAGCTCACCGGAGAGGGGGTATGGAAACACCATATATTTT,CASSPERGYGNTIYF
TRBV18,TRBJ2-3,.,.,TGTGCCAGCTCACCATCGGCCGGTGCTAGCACAGATACGCAGTATTTT,CASSPSAGASTDTQYF
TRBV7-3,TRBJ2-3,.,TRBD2,TGTGCCAGCAGCTCGGGGGGGTCAGGAGGCACAGATACGCAGTATTTT,CASSSGGSGGTDTQYF
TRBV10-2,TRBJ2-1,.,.,TGCGCCAGCAGTGCAGTGGTCAATGAGCAGTTCTTC,CASSAVVNEQFF
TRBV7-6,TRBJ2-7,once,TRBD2,TGTGCCAGCAGCCCGGGACTAGCGGGGGCTCTCTACGAGCAGTACTTC,CASSPGLAGALYEQYF
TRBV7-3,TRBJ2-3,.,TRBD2,TGTGCCAGCAGCGCGGGACTAGCGGGAGCGGCAGATACGCAGTATTTT,CASSAGLAGAADTQYF
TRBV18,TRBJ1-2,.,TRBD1,TGTGCCAGCTCACCCACAGACAGGGGCTATGGCTACACCTTC,CASSPTDRGYGYTF
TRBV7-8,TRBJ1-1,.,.,TGTGCCAGCAGCTTATGGGCCGGGGCTGGCACTGAAGCTTTCTTT,CASSLWAGAGTEAFF
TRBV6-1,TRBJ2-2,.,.,TGTGCCAGCAGTGAGAGTAGTATACTCGGTGGCGGGGAGCTGTTTTTT,CASSESSILGGGELFF